This entry describes one TCR beta chain. This clone has a handful of counts. Its antigen specificity is not known. It has no much larger one-base neighbor in the sample; base qualities were not kept. The immunoSEQ Assay, a bias-controlled multiplex PCR, was used to amplify TCRbeta CDR3 regions from genomic DNA. Per the source publication's procedure: Within the assay, amplification of reference gene primers was used to estimate how many nucleated cells each sample contained. To quantify the absolute abundance of each unique TCRbeta CDR3 rearrangement, sequence reads were collapsed and filtered. For each sample, productive Simpson clonality was calculated as the square root of Simpson's diversity index over productive rearrangements. The clones in this table, taken by TCRdb from immuneACCESS, are in-frame only. Not every clone is retained; where verified, under half of the shortfall comes from an unresolved V gene, and the cause of the rest is unknown. V and J calls and clone size are as listed in that table; D and trimming were resolved from the DNA. Here the sample has some 150,000 clones; around 79% occur a single time. Of the sample, 1.5% to 2% is held by the ten largest clones.

This record comes from a study of blood T cell repertoires in COVID-19 (dated by TCRdb to 2018 to 2020). The study in broad terms: Samples from collaborators originated in the United States, Italy and Spain and spanned both the acute and convalescent phases of COVID-19. The material from the prospective study consisted of cDNA or gDNA derived from T cells, B-cell-depleted T cells, or PBMCs. Subjects who had been exposed to COVID-19, were actively infected with it, or had recovered from it provided the deeply sampled blood TCRbeta repertoires that made up the dataset. The repertoires were made available in a free public database intended to serve as a resource for research on the immune response to SARS-CoV-2. The samples were drawn from two sources: the first 160 participants of the ongoing ImmuneRACE study, and over 1,000 subjects contributed by 6 global collaborators. A de-identified subject ID, COVID-19 status, age in years and sex were almost always included in the sample metadata. Where available, HLA class I and class II types were taken from metadata supplied by the sample provider and were not determined by assay-based typing.

The germline ends are 8 bases apart after V is trimmed by 3 bases and J by 0 bases. CDR1 LNHDA and CDR2 SQIVND were looked up in the germline V gene (reference sequence). The CDR3 runs 14 residues from the cysteine to the phenylalanine. Just the 42-base CDR3 DNA is kept, in frame starting at base 1. What the study reported, not specific to this receptor: The quantity of clinical and demographic metadata differed by source and by participant and was supplied without curation.

Each collaborating institution followed its own protocols to collect whole blood in K2EDTA tubes. For TCRbeta analysis, collaborators shipped samples in one of three forms: frozen whole blood, isolated PBMCs, or DNA extracted from either of those sample types. The chain is encoded by TRBV19 joined to TRBJ1-1; the D gene identity is not certain. The clonotype was recovered from a man older than 75 with acute or convalescent COVID-19. The material sequenced was peripheral blood. The CDR3 corresponds to CASSIQDMNTEAFF. The nucleotide sequence is given as TGTGCCAGTAGTATCCAGGATATGAACACTGAAGCTTTCTTT.